This entry features one TCR beta chain sequence. Its target is not known. The sample originates from a study of shared clonotypes between healthy human individuals. Study-wide findings and caveats: It was anticipated that sequencing depth would influence how many clonotypes donors shared.

PCR replicates performed on unsorted PBMC used around 0.3 ug DNA, 28,000 or so T cell genomes. Sequenced by immunoSEQ multiplex PCR; TCRdb stores in-frame clones only, minus some. Of 400,000 to 600,000 clones detected, around 79% appear once; the ten largest clones hold around 12%. Caucasian adults residing in Nashville, Tennessee made up all the donors. It was about 100 million PBMCs that unsorted samples used for genomic DNA. Per germline, CDR1 GTSNPN and CDR2 SVGIG (reference sequence). CDR3 size: 16 residues. After removal of 0 bases from V and 8 bases from J, the junction contained 15 bases not matched to a gene.

The chain is built from TRBV30 and TRBJ2-5, with 7 bases lining up with TRBD2. The sequence derives from a woman in her forties in good health. Some clones in this sample may be carry-over from other donors' samples. Sequenced sample: PBMCs. Here the CDR3 DNA reads TGTGCCTGGAGTGTACCTGGAGGCCGTCGCGGGGGAACCCAGTACTTC. Protein sequence: CAWSVPGGRRGGTQYF.